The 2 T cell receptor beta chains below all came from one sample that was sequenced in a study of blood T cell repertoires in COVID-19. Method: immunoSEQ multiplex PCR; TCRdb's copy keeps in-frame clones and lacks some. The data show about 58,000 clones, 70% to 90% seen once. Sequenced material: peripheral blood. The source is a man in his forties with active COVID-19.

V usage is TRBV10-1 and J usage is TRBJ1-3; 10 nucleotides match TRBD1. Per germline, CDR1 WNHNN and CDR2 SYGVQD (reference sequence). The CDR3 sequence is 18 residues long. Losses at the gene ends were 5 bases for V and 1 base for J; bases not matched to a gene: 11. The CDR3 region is CASSRPSDRGQSGNTIYF. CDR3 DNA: TGCGCCAGCAGTCGACCCTCCGACAGGGGGCAATCTGGAAACACCATATATTTT.

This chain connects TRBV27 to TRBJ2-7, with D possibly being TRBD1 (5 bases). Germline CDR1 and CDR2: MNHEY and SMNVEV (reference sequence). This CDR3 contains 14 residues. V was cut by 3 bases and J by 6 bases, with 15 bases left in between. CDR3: CASSLWQGSTEQYF. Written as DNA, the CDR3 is TGTGCCAGCAGTTTGTGGCAGGGTAGCACCGAGCAGTACTTC.